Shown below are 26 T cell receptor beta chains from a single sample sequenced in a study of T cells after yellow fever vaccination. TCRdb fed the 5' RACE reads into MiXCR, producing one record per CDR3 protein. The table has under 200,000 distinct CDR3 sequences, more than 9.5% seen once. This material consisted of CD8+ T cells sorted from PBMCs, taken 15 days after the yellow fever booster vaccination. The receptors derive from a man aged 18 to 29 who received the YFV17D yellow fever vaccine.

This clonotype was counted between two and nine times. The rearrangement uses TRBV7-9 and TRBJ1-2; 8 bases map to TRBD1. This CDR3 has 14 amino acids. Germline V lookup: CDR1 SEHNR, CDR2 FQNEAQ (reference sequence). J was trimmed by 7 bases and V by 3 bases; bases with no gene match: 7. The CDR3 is CASSFGGQGTGYTF. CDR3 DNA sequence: TGTGCCAGCAGCTTTGGAGGACAGGGCACTGGCTACACCTTC.

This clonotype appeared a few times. CDR3 bases: TGCAGCGTTGTAGCGGGGAACACTGAAGCTTTCTTT. Protein sequence: CSVVAGNTEAFF. The chain uses TRBV29-1 and TRBJ1-1; D uncertain. In germline, CDR1 is SQVTM, CDR2 ANQGSEA. Trimming cost V 4 bases and J 1 base, with 7 bases left between them. This CDR3 is 12 amino acids long.

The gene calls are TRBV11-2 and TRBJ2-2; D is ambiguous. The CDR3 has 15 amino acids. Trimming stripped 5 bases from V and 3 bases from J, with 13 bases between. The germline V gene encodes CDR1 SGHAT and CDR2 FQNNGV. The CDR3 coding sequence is TGTGCCAGCAGCCCGGACCGGGCCCACACCGGGGAGCTGTTTTTT. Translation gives CASSPDRAHTGELFF. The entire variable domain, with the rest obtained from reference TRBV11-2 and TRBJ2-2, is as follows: EAGVAQSPRYKIIEKRQSVAFWCNPISGHATLYWYQQILGQGPKLLIQFQNNGVVDDSQLPKDRFSAERLKGVDSTLKIQPAKLEDSAVYLCASSPDRAHTGELFFGEGSRLTVL.

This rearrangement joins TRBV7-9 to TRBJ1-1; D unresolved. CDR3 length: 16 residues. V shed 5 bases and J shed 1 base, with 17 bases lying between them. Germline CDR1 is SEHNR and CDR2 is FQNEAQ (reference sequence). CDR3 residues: CASSHPPRVPNTEAFF. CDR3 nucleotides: TGTGCCAGCAGCCACCCCCCGAGGGTTCCGAACACTGAAGCTTTCTTT.

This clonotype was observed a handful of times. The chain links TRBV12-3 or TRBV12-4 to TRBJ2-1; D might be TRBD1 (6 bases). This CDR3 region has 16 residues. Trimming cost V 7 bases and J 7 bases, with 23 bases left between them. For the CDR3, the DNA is TGTGCCAGCACCCTAAGCCAGGGGCGAGGTTCGAATGAGCAGTTCTTC. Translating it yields CASTLSQGRGSNEQFF.

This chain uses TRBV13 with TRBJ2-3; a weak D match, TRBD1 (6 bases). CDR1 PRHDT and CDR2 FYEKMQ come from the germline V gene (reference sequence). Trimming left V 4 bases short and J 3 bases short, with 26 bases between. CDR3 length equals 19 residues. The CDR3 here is CASSSTLPDSDGATDTQYF. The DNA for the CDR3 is TGTGCCAGCAGCTCAACGCTCCCGGACAGCGATGGGGCAACAGATACGCAGTATTTT.

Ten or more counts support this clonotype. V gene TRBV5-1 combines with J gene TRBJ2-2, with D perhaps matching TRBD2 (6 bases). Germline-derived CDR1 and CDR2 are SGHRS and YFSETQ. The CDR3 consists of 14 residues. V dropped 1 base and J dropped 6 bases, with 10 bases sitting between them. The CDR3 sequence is CASSLTGGAGELFF. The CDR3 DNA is TGCGCCAGCAGCTTGACAGGAGGGGCCGGGGAGCTGTTTTTT.

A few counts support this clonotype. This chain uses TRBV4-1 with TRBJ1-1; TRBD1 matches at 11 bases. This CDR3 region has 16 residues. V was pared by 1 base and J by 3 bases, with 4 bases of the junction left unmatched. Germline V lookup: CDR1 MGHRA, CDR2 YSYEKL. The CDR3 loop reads CASSQVPGQGDTEAFF. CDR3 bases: TGCGCCAGCAGCCAAGTCCCGGGACAGGGGGACACTGAAGCTTTCTTT.

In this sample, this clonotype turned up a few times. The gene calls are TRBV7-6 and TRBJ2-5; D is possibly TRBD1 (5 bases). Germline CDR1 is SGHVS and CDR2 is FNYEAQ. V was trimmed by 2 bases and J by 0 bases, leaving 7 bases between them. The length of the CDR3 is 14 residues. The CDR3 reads CASSLQGNQETQYF. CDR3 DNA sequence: TGTGCCAGCAGCTTACAGGGAAACCAAGAGACCCAGTACTTC.

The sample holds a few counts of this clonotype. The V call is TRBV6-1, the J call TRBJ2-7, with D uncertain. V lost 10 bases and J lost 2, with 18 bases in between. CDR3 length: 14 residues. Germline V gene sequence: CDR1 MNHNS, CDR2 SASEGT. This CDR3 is CAIPKTLGTYEQYF. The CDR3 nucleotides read TGTGCCATCCCGAAGACACTGGGGACCTACGAGCAGTACTTC.

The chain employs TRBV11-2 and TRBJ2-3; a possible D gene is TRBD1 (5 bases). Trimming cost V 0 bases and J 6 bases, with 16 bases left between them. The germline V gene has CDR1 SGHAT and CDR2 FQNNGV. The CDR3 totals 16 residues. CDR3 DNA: TGTGCCAGCAGCTTAGAGGGGCGGAATTCCATTGATACGCAGTATTTT. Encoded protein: CASSLEGRNSIDTQYF.

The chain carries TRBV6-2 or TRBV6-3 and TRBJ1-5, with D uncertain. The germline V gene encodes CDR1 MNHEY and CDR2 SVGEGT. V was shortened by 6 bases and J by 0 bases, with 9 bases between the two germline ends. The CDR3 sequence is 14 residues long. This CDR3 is CASSRLTSNQPQHF. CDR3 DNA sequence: TGTGCCAGCAGCCGGTTGACTAGCAATCAGCCCCAGCATTTT.

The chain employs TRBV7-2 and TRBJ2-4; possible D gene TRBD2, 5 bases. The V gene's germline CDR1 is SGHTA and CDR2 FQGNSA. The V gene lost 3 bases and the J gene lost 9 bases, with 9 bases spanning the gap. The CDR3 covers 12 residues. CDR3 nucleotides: TGTGCCAGCAGCTTCGGGAAGGGCATTCAGTACTTC. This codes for CASSFGKGIQYF.

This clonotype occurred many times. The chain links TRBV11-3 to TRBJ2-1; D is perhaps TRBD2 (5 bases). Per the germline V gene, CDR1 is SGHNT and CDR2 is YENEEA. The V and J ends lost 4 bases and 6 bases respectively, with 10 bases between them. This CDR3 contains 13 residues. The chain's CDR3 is CASSSGGFNEQFF. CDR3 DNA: TGTGCCAGCAGCTCAGGAGGCTTCAATGAGCAGTTCTTC. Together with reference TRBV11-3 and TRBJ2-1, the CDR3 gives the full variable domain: EAGVVQSPRYKIIEKKQPVAFWCNPISGHNTLYWYLQNLGQGPELLIRYENEEAVDDSQLPKDRFSAERLKGVDSTLKIQPAELGDSAVYLCASSSGGFNEQFFGPGTRLTVL.

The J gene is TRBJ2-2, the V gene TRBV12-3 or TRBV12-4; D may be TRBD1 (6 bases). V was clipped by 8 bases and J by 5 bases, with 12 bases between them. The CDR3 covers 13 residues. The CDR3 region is CASELGATGELFF. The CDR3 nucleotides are TGTGCCAGCGAATTGGGGGCAACCGGGGAGCTGTTTTTT.

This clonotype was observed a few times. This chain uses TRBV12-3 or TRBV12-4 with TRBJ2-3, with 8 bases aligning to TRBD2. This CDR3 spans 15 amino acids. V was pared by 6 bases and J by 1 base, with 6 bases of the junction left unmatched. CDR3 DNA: TGTGCCAGCAGGCAGATTAGCGGGGGCACAGATACGCAGTATTTT. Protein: CASRQISGGTDTQYF.

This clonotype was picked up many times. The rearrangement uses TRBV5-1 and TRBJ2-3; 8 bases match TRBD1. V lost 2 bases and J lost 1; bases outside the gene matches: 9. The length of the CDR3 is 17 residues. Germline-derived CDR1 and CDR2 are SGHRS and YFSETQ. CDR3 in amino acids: CASSFLRTGSGTDTQYF. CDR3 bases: TGCGCCAGCAGCTTCCTGCGGACAGGGTCGGGCACAGATACGCAGTATTTT.

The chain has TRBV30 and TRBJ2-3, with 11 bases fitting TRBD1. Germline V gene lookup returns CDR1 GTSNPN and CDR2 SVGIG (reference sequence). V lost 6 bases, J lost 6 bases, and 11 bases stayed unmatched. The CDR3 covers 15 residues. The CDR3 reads CACTQGTGGTDTQYF. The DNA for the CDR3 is TGTGCCTGCACCCAGGGGACAGGGGGGACCGATACGCAGTATTTT.

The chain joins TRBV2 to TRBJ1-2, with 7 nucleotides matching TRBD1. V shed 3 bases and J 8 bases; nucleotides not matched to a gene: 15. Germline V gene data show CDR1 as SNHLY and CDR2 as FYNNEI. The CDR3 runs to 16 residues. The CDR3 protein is CASSEERTGGSDGYTF. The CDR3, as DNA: TGTGCCAGCAGTGAGGAGAGGACAGGCGGGTCGGACGGCTACACCTTC.

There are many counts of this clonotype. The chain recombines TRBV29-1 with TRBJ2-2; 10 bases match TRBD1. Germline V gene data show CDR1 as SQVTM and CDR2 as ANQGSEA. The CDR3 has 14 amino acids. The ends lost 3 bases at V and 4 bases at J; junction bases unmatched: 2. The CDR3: CSVEDRGSTGELFF. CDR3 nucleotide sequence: TGCAGCGTTGAGGACAGGGGGTCCACCGGGGAGCTGTTTTTT.

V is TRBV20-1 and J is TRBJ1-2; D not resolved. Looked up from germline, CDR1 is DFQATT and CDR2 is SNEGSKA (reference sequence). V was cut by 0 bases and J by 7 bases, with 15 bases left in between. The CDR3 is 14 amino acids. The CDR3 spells CSARDGLDGVGYTF. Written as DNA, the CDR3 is TGCAGTGCTAGAGATGGGCTGGATGGGGTTGGCTACACCTTC.

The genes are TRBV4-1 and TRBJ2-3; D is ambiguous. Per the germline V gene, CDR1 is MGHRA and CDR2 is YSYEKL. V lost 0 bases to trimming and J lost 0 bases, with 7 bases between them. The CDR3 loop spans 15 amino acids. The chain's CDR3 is CASSQEETSTDTQYF. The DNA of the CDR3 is TGCGCCAGCAGCCAAGAAGAGACTAGCACAGATACGCAGTATTTT.

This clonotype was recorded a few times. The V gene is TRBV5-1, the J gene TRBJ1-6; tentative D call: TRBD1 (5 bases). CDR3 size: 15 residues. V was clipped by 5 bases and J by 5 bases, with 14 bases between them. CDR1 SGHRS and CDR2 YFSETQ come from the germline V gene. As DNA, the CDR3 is TGCGCCAGCAGTCTCGGAACAGGAGATAATTCACCCCTCCACTTT. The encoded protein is CASSLGTGDNSPLHF.

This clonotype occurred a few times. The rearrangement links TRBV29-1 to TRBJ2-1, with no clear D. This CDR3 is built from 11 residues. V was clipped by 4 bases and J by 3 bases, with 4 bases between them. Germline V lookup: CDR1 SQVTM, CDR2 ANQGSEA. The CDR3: CSVVFYNEQFF. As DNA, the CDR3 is TGCAGCGTTGTATTCTACAATGAGCAGTTCTTC.

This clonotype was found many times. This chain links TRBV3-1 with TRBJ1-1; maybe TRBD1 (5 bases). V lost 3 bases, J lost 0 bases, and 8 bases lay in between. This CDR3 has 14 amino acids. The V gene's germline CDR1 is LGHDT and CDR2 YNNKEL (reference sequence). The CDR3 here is CASSHRAMNTEAFF. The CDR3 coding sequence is TGTGCCAGCAGCCACAGGGCGATGAACACTGAAGCTTTCTTT.

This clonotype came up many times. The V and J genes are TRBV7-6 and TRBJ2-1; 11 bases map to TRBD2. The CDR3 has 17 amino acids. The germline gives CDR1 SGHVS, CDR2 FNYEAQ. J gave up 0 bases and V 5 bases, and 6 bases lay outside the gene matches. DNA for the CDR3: TGTGCCAGCAGCATTACTAGCGGGGGCAGCTCCTACAATGAGCAGTTCTTC. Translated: CASSITSGGSSYNEQFF.